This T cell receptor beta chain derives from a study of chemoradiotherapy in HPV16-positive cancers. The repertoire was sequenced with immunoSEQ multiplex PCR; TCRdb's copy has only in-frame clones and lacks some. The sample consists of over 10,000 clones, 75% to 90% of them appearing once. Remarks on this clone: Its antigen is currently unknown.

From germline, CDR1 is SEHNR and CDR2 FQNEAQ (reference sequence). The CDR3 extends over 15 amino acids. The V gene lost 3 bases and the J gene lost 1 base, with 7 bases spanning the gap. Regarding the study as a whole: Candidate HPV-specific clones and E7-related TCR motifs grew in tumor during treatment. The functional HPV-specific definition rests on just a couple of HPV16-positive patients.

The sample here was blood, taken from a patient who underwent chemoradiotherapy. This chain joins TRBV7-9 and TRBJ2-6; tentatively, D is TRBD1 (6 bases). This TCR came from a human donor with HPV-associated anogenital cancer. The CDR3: CASSLGQSGANVLTF. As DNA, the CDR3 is TGTGCCAGCAGCTTGGGACAATCTGGGGCCAACGTCCTGACTTTC.